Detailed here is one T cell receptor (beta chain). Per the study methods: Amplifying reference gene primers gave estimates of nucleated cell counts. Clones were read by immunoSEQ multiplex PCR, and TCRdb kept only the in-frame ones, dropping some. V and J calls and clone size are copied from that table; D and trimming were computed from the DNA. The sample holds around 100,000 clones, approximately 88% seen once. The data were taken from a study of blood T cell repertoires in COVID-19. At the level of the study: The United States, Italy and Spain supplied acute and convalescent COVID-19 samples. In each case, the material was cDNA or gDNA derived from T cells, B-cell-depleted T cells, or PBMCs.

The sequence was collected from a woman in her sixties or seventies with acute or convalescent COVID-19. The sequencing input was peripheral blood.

The DNA of the CDR3 is TGTGCCAGCAGTTTACCATCAGATACGCAGTATTTT. Protein sequence: CASSLPSDTQYF. The chain has TRBV28 and TRBJ2-3; D is uncertain. This CDR3 region has 12 residues. Germline V lookup: CDR1 MDHEN, CDR2 SYDVKM. V lost 2 bases and J lost 4, with 4 bases in between. Complete variable domain (other parts from reference TRBV28 and TRBJ2-3): DVKVTQSSRYLVKRTGEKVFLECVQDMDHENMFWYRQDPGLGLRLIYFSYDVKMKEKGDIPEGYSVSREKKERFSLILESASTNQTSMYLCASSLPSDTQYFGPGTRLTVL.